The sequence of this TCR beta chain was determined in a study of T cell responses to AZD1222 COVID-19 vaccine. Turning to the study itself: Second-dose schedules of about 4 or about 12 weeks were combined.

Study results and limitations: Only a handful of AZD1222 recipients, more than 5 in all, had baseline seropositivity. With dominance at 160-218 and 743-854, vaccine-associated CD4 TCRs spanned spike. No day 14 peak samples; only post-peak repertoires were characterized.

With respect to this clone: What it recognizes is unknown.

This CDR3 spans 12 amino acids. In germline, CDR1 is SGHDT, CDR2 YYEEEE. V lost 3 bases, J lost 6 bases, and 7 bases lay in between. TCRdb keeps only in-frame clones here, not all; method: immunoSEQ multiplex PCR. Seen here are 150,000 to 200,000 clones, about 95% observed once, and the top ten hold 0.64%. The rearrangement links TRBV5-6 to TRBJ1-5, with D tentatively TRBD1 (5 bases). Sequenced material: peripheral blood, taken on day 0 of AZD1222 vaccination. The source is an adult in good health. CDR3: CASSSGIQPQHF. CDR3 bases: TGTGCCAGCAGCTCAGGGATTCAGCCCCAGCATTTT.